This TCR beta chain emerged from a study of shared T cell receptors in the human thymus. Libraries were prepared by immunoSEQ multiplex PCR; TCRdb keeps only in-frame clonotypes and omits some of them. The repertoire includes about 730,000 clones, over 75% of them detected once, and about 0.011% sits in the top ten. The CDR3 covers 18 residues. Germline assignment: CDR1 LGHNA and CDR2 YSLEER. J was trimmed by 3 bases and V by 2 bases; bases with no gene match: 10. These data are also associated with another study on human thymus T cells. That source notes: Thymus specimens were resections from corrective heart surgery.

Sequencing was done on a sample of thymocytes. The V gene is TRBV4-3, the J gene TRBJ2-1; 10 nucleotides match TRBD2. The sequence was obtained from a girl under three years old with a congenital heart defect. The chain's CDR3 is CASSQWGTSGDYYNEQFF. The CDR3 region has the DNA TGCGCCAGCAGCCAATGGGGTACTAGCGGGGACTACTACAATGAGCAGTTCTTC.